This T cell receptor beta chain is drawn from a study of vaccination effects on CD4 cells after COVID-19 (dated by TCRdb to between 2022 and 2023). Context from the whole study: Each participant received two doses of an mRNA SARS-CoV-2 vaccine, either BNT162b2 or mRNA-1273. The study compared SARS-CoV-2 spike-specific CD4+ TCR repertoires before and after mRNA vaccination in COVID-19 convalescent patients and infection-naive vaccine recipients. The full study included fewer than eleven COVID-19 convalescent patients and a few SARS-CoV-2-naive healthy vaccine recipients. In the study, cultures from other donors were sequenced using the Oncomine TCR Beta short-read assay on an Illumina iSeq 100.

The paper as a whole reports these results and caveats: Marked clonal contraction was observed in both infection-induced and vaccine-induced clones at late post-vaccination timepoints, consistent with waning T cell responses. Only a small number of convalescent patients were included, and no early post-infection timepoints were available, which limited the study. In healthy vaccine recipients, vaccine-induced clones were almost all SARS-CoV-2 mono-reactive, with only 1 of 255 being cross-reactive with common cold coronaviruses.

V is trimmed back by 3 bases and J by 7 bases, and the junction contains 3 bases that no gene match accounts for. The CDR3 runs 14 residues from the cysteine to the phenylalanine. The DNA shown is the 42-base CDR3, in frame from base 1. CDR1 and CDR2, per the germline V gene (reference sequence), are GTSNPN and SVGIG. In the ViraFEST assay, PBMC were stimulated with viral peptide pools, and TCR sequencing was then used to find antigen-specific CD4+ T cell clonotypes based on their expansion. After around 10 days of culture, CD4+ T cells were isolated with the EasySep CD4+ T cell isolation kit. Negative nucleocapsid antibody results before and after vaccination confirmed that the healthy vaccine recipients had no prior SARS-CoV-2 infection. Approximately 2 million PBMC per well were cultured with approximately 10 ug/ml peptides in IMDM containing 5% human AB serum, approximately 10 IU/ml IL-2 and gentamicin. On days 3 and 7, half of the culture medium was replaced with fresh IL-2-containing medium. Each peptide stimulation condition was cultured in triplicate wells unless otherwise noted. PBMC were separated from whole blood using Ficoll-Paque Plus gradient centrifugation and were then either cryopreserved at -140C or used fresh. The overlapping peptide pools covered the spike proteins of SARS-CoV-2 as well as those of the common cold coronaviruses HCoV-NL63, HCoV-OC43 and HCoV-229E. The QIAamp micro DNA kit was used to extract genomic DNA from the cultured CD4+ T cells.

The library was produced with the immunoSEQ multiplex PCR assay. TCR beta CDR3 sequencing was performed on DNA from the cultured, isolated CD4+ T cells. As for the authors' bioinformatics: The analysis removed non-productive TCR sequences, trimmed reads to the CDR3 region, and retained only CDR3s that were 7 or more amino acids long. Antigen-specific clonotypes were identified with the MANAFEST web app by comparing expansion in peptide wells against reference cultures. For clones to be considered positive, expansion at FDR<0.05 versus reference and all other wells, an odds ratio above 5, and a frequency above 0.1% in two replicate wells were required. Cross-reactive clonotypes were defined as significantly expanded in SARS-CoV-2 spike wells and in at least one common cold coronavirus spike condition. Using the stringdist R package, CDR3 similarity was measured by Levenshtein distance, and unrooted trees were constructed with ape in R 3.6.1. What TCRdb holds here is the immuneACCESS table cut down to in-frame rearrangements. Part of the clones is not present; checked against another copy, under half of the missing clones reflect an unresolved V gene, and the others are unexplained. V and J calls and clone size are copied from that table; D and trimming were computed from the DNA. This sample comprises roughly 20,000 clones, about two thirds of them detected only once. The ten largest clones add up to less than 20% of the sample.

The table lists this clone with a count of one. Its antigen target is currently unknown. No much larger clone exists at a distance of one base, and base qualities are not known. This material consisted of CD4+ T cells from PBMCs cultured with HCoV-229E spike peptides, taken before COVID-19 vaccination. What the cell subset or site label conveys for this sample: HCoV-229E spike overlapping peptide pool stimulation. This chain is built from TRBV30 and TRBJ2-1; 13 junctional bases match TRBD2. This TCR was sampled from a human donor who received a COVID-19 vaccine. The CDR3 region: CAWRLAGGLNEQFF. The DNA sequence is given as TGTGCCTGGAGACTAGCGGGGGGGTTGAATGAGCAGTTCTTC.